This T cell receptor beta chain was sequenced in a study of post-analysis software for immune sequencing data. CDR3 length: 14 amino acids. V shed 4 bases and J 3 bases; nucleotides not matched to a gene: 4. Germline assignment: CDR1 SGDLS and CDR2 YYNGEE. Notes on the study in general: Four or five TRBV segments were more frequent in patients than controls; TRBV5-6, TRBV5-1 and TRBV20-1 belonged to this group. Comparison with controls showed significantly lower normalized Chao1 diversity in multiple sclerosis patients.

This clonotype was counted between two and nine times. Antigen unknown. The TCR beta cDNA libraries carried unique molecular identifiers. TCRdb reanalysed the PCR reads using MiXCR and keeps one entry per CDR3 protein. There are 600,000 to 700,000 distinct CDR3 sequences in the sample; 55% to 60% occur only once, and approximately 10% lies in the top ten. This chain links TRBV9 with TRBJ2-3; 8 bases fit TRBD2. The origin of this receptor is a girl aged 2 to 10 with multiple sclerosis. Sequenced sample: blood. CDR3 sequence: CASSPGGVTDTQYF. The CDR3, as DNA: TGTGCCAGCAGCCCCGGGGGGGTTACAGATACGCAGTATTTT.